This T cell receptor beta chain was retrieved from a study of T-cell memory formation after mild COVID-19. General study findings and limits: Those CD4+ clones that contracted were mainly in CM and EM (CD8+ ones in EMRA).

TCRdb independently ran MiXCR on the 5' RACE reads; one entry per CDR3 protein. Among a few hundred thousand distinct CDR3 sequences listed, approximately 19% were seen once. Of note for this clonotype: The antigen is undetermined.

The sequenced sample was PBMCs or a T cell subset sorted from them (not recorded which). This sequence originates from a man aged 18 to 30 who had mild COVID-19 (a few samples of this study predate the infection). Cell type and time point are not known.

The CDR3 DNA is TGTGCCAGCTCGCATGACAGGACCGGGGAGCTGTTTTTT. This codes for CASSHDRTGELFF. The V call is TRBV18, the J call TRBJ2-2, with a weak D call TRBD1 (6 bases). Deletions cut 6 bases from V and 5 bases from J, with 10 bases between. Germline values: CDR1 KGHSH, CDR2 LQKENI. The CDR3 extends over 13 amino acids. Variable domain in full (rest from reference TRBV18 and TRBJ2-2): NAGVMQNPRHLVRRRGQEARLRCSPMKGHSHVYWYRQLPEEGLKFMVYLQKENIIDESGMPKERFSAEFPKEGPSILRIQQVVRGDSAAYFCASSHDRTGELFFGEGSRLTVL.